This TCR beta chain was retrieved from a study of blood T cell repertoires in COVID-19 (TCRdb year 2020). Concerning the study at large: Collaborator samples came from the United States, Italy and Spain and covered acute and convalescent phases of COVID-19. Where HLA class I and class II types were available, the types were taken from metadata supplied by the sample provider, not from assay-based typing. Sample metadata almost always included a de-identified subject ID, COVID-19 status, age in years and sex. The prospective study material was composed of cDNA or gDNA derived from T cells, B-cell-depleted T cells, or PBMCs. The repertoires were released in a freely available public database intended as a resource for research on the immune response to SARS-CoV-2. The samples were drawn from the first 160 participants of the ongoing ImmuneRACE study and from about 1,200 subjects provided by 6 global collaborators. Subjects who had been exposed to COVID-19, were actively infected with it, or had recovered from it provided the deeply sampled blood TCRbeta repertoires that made up the dataset. Paper-wide results and their limitations: Clinical and demographic metadata were provided uncurated, with the amount varying by source and participant.

Participants in the prospective study were aged about 18 to 89 years, lived in 24 United States geographic areas, and enrolled through a virtual design. In the prospective study, cohorts were assigned on the basis of participant-reported clinical history obtained from a screening survey and a study questionnaire. Mobile phlebotomists in the prospective study collected whole blood, serum and a nasopharyngeal or oropharyngeal swab from every participant. Additional blood draws and questionnaires over an approximately two-month period could optionally be provided by prospective study participants. Prospective study blood samples were shipped either frozen or at room temperature before DNA extraction. Taken from cysteine to phenylalanine, the CDR3 has 14 residues. Just CDR3 DNA is preserved here, 42 bases in frame from base 1. Germline trimming amounts to 5 bases on V and 3 bases on J, with 5 as the count of junction bases outside the gene matches. Looking up the germline V gene yields CDR1 SGHVS and CDR2 FQNEAQ.

Notes on this clone: This clone's antigen is unknown. The record has no base qualities; no much larger clone is one base away.

TCRbeta CDR3 regions were amplified from genomic DNA by means of the immunoSEQ Assay, a bias-controlled multiplex PCR. The study's processing was this. The number of nucleated cells in each sample was estimated by amplification of reference gene primers within the assay. Sequence reads were collapsed and filtered to measure the absolute abundance of every unique TCRbeta CDR3 rearrangement. For each sample, productive Simpson clonality was calculated by taking the square root of Simpson's diversity index across productive rearrangements. As stored in TCRdb, this immuneACCESS dataset retains in-frame rearrangements with V and J assigned. A fraction of the clones does not appear; measured against another copy, unresolved V genes explain less than half of the discrepancy, and the remainder lacks a known reason. That table is the source of V, J and clone size, and D and trimming were worked out from the DNA. The sample contains over 200,000 clones, over 80% of them found a single time. 10% to 13% of the sample is in the top ten clones.

This TCR derives from a man between 18 and 35 years old with acute COVID-19. The sequenced sample consisted of PBMCs or T cells enriched from blood (not recorded which). Here the chain combines TRBV7-8 and TRBJ2-7, with 9 bases aligning to TRBD1. The DNA is as follows: TGTGCCAGCAGCCGGGGACAGGGAAACTACGAGCAGTACTTC. The translation is CASSRGQGNYEQYF.